The rows below give T cell receptor beta chains drawn from one sample of a study of T cells in localized non-small cell lung cancer. Libraries were prepared by immunoSEQ multiplex PCR; TCRdb keeps only in-frame clonotypes and omits some of them. The sample carries about 62,000 clones, about four fifths recorded once. The sample was PBMCs, taken before any cancer treatment. The receptors originated from a man between 40 and 75 years old with stage II lung adenocarcinoma. The CDR3 runs from the conserved cysteine through the conserved F or W. Each record gives: clone size, D gene, J gene, CDR3 length, V gene, CDR3 protein, CDR3 DNA. A D gene is named only where the DNA matches it firmly. Clone size is not always given. Where it is, it says once, few, many or a class for expanded clones.

clone size: few
D gene: -
J gene: TRBJ2-1
CDR3 length: 15
V gene: TRBV15
CDR3 protein: CATSPPGTRYNEQFF
CDR3 DNA: TGTGCCACCAGCCCCCCCGGGACTCGGTACAATGAGCAGTTCTTC

clone size: -
D gene: -
J gene: TRBJ2-3
CDR3 length: 15
V gene: TRBV19
CDR3 protein: CATSIDEGYKDTQYF
CDR3 DNA: TGTGCCACCAGTATAGATGAGGGGTACAAAGATACGCAGTATTTT

clone size: -
D gene: -
J gene: TRBJ1-2
CDR3 length: 12
V gene: TRBV29-1
CDR3 protein: CSVGYGNYGYTF
CDR3 DNA: TGCAGCGTGGGGTATGGAAACTATGGCTACACCTTC

clone size: -
D gene: -
J gene: TRBJ2-1
CDR3 length: 15
V gene: TRBV6-5
CDR3 protein: CASSKGAFSYNEQFF
CDR3 DNA: TGTGCCAGCAGCAAAGGAGCGTTTTCCTACAATGAGCAGTTCTTC

clone size: -
D gene: -
J gene: TRBJ2-7
CDR3 length: 15
V gene: TRBV25-1
CDR3 protein: CASSDLYRASYEQYF
CDR3 DNA: TGTGCCAGCAGTGACCTATACAGGGCCTCCTACGAGCAGTACTTC

clone size: -
D gene: -
J gene: TRBJ2-3
CDR3 length: 15
V gene: TRBV5-1
CDR3 protein: CASSLAGYRTDTQYF
CDR3 DNA: TGCGCCAGCAGCTTGGCCGGTTATCGCACAGATACGCAGTATTTT

clone size: -
D gene: -
J gene: TRBJ1-3
CDR3 length: 13
V gene: TRBV25-1
CDR3 protein: CASRPGGGHTIYF
CDR3 DNA: TGTGCCAGCAGACCGGGGGGAGGACACACCATATATTTT

clone size: -
D gene: TRBD1
J gene: TRBJ2-3
CDR3 length: 16
V gene: TRBV27
CDR3 protein: CASSLSGTGVTDTQYF
CDR3 DNA: TGTGCCAGCAGTCTTTCCGGGACAGGGGTAACAGATACGCAGTATTTT

clone size: -
D gene: TRBD1
J gene: TRBJ2-5
CDR3 length: 15
V gene: TRBV9
CDR3 protein: CASSARGTTGETQYF
CDR3 DNA: TGTGCCAGCAGCGCCCGAGGGACGACAGGGGAGACCCAGTACTTC

clone size: -
D gene: TRBD1
J gene: TRBJ1-2
CDR3 length: 14
V gene: TRBV6-5
CDR3 protein: CASSPGQGWSSYTF
CDR3 DNA: TGTGCCAGCAGTCCAGGACAGGGTTGGAGTAGCTACACCTTC

clone size: -
D gene: -
J gene: TRBJ1-1
CDR3 length: 13
V gene: TRBV27
CDR3 protein: CASSPQPGREAFF
CDR3 DNA: TGTGCCAGCAGTCCCCAACCGGGACGGGAAGCTTTCTTT

clone size: few
D gene: TRBD1
J gene: TRBJ1-2
CDR3 length: 15
V gene: TRBV7-8
CDR3 protein: CASSLRTGPNYGYTF
CDR3 DNA: TGTGCCAGCAGCCTAAGGACAGGGCCTAACTATGGCTACACCTTC

clone size: -
D gene: -
J gene: TRBJ2-5
CDR3 length: 13
V gene: TRBV7-3
CDR3 protein: CASSLGSTRAQYF
CDR3 DNA: TGTGCCAGCAGCCTAGGGTCAACAAGGGCCCAGTACTTC

clone size: -
D gene: -
J gene: TRBJ1-2
CDR3 length: 12
V gene: TRBV5-6
CDR3 protein: CASSLIGNGYTF
CDR3 DNA: TGTGCCAGCAGCTTGATAGGGAACGGCTACACCTTC

clone size: -
D gene: -
J gene: TRBJ1-2
CDR3 length: 13
V gene: TRBV10-3
CDR3 protein: CAISQQGSYGYTF
CDR3 DNA: TGTGCCATCAGTCAGCAGGGATCCTATGGCTACACCTTC

clone size: -
D gene: -
J gene: TRBJ2-3
CDR3 length: 16
V gene: TRBV5-1
CDR3 protein: CASSLAPGAGTDTQYF
CDR3 DNA: TGCGCCAGCAGCTTGGCCCCGGGGGCCGGCACAGATACGCAGTATTTT

clone size: -
D gene: -
J gene: TRBJ1-1
CDR3 length: 14
V gene: TRBV29-1
CDR3 protein: CSVDVTGINTEAFF
CDR3 DNA: TGCAGCGTTGACGTGACGGGGATAAACACTGAAGCTTTCTTT

clone size: -
D gene: -
J gene: TRBJ2-7
CDR3 length: 15
V gene: TRBV12-5
CDR3 protein: CASGSPGTKSYEQYF
CDR3 DNA: TGTGCTAGTGGTTCTCCCGGGACAAAGTCCTACGAGCAGTACTTC

clone size: -
D gene: -
J gene: TRBJ1-1
CDR3 length: 11
V gene: TRBV12-5
CDR3 protein: CASGTATEAFF
CDR3 DNA: TGTGCTAGTGGCACGGCCACTGAAGCTTTCTTT

clone size: -
D gene: TRBD1
J gene: TRBJ1-2
CDR3 length: 15
V gene: TRBV6-1
CDR3 protein: CASSPNWTGDYGYTF
CDR3 DNA: TGTGCCAGCAGCCCGAACTGGACAGGGGACTATGGCTACACCTTC

clone size: -
D gene: TRBD1
J gene: TRBJ2-7
CDR3 length: 13
V gene: TRBV4-3
CDR3 protein: CASSQDRGYEQYF
CDR3 DNA: TGCGCCAGCAGCCAGGACAGGGGGTACGAGCAGTACTTC

clone size: -
D gene: TRBD2
J gene: TRBJ2-1
CDR3 length: 18
V gene: TRBV10-3
CDR3 protein: CAISEPFGTSGKSDEQFF
CDR3 DNA: TGTGCCATCAGTGAGCCGTTCGGGACTAGCGGGAAATCAGATGAGCAGTTCTTC

clone size: -
D gene: TRBD1
J gene: TRBJ1-1
CDR3 length: 13
V gene: TRBV2
CDR3 protein: CASRGQMNTEAFF
CDR3 DNA: TGTGCCAGCAGGGGACAGATGAACACTGAAGCTTTCTTT

clone size: -
D gene: -
J gene: TRBJ1-5
CDR3 length: 14
V gene: TRBV19
CDR3 protein: CASAQGYSNQPQHF
CDR3 DNA: TGTGCCAGTGCACAGGGTTATAGCAATCAGCCCCAGCATTTT

clone size: -
D gene: -
J gene: TRBJ2-3
CDR3 length: 13
V gene: TRBV29-1
CDR3 protein: CSVDLQGTDTQYF
CDR3 DNA: TGCAGCGTTGATCTGCAGGGAACAGATACGCAGTATTTT

clone size: few
D gene: -
J gene: TRBJ2-3
CDR3 length: 13
V gene: TRBV11-2
CDR3 protein: CASSLTTSDTQYF
CDR3 DNA: TGTGCCAGCAGCTTAACTACAAGCGATACGCAGTATTTT

clone size: few
D gene: TRBD2
J gene: TRBJ2-5
CDR3 length: 20
V gene: TRBV4-1
CDR3 protein: CASSRGSGLAGGPSQETQYF
CDR3 DNA: TGCGCCAGCAGCCGGGGCTCCGGACTAGCGGGAGGCCCCTCCCAAGAGACCCAGTACTTC

clone size: -
D gene: -
J gene: TRBJ1-3
CDR3 length: 13
V gene: TRBV5-8
CDR3 protein: CASSRAAGNTIYF
CDR3 DNA: TGTGCCAGCAGCAGGGCAGCTGGAAACACCATATATTTT

clone size: -
D gene: -
J gene: TRBJ1-3
CDR3 length: 13
V gene: TRBV11-2
CDR3 protein: CASSLMEGNTIYF
CDR3 DNA: TGTGCCAGCAGCTTAATGGAAGGGAACACCATATATTTT

clone size: -
D gene: -
J gene: TRBJ2-7
CDR3 length: 14
V gene: TRBV11-2
CDR3 protein: CASSPGTTSREQYF
CDR3 DNA: TGTGCCAGCAGCCCCGGGACGACCTCCCGCGAGCAGTACTTC

clone size: -
D gene: -
J gene: TRBJ2-2
CDR3 length: 13
V gene: TRBV7-3
CDR3 protein: CASSSQGTGELFF
CDR3 DNA: TGTGCCAGCAGCTCCCAAGGGACCGGGGAGCTGTTTTTT

clone size: -
D gene: -
J gene: TRBJ1-2
CDR3 length: 15
V gene: TRBV6-6
CDR3 protein: CASSGTGTGNYGYTF
CDR3 DNA: TGTGCCAGCAGTGGCACCGGGACGGGGAACTATGGCTACACCTTC